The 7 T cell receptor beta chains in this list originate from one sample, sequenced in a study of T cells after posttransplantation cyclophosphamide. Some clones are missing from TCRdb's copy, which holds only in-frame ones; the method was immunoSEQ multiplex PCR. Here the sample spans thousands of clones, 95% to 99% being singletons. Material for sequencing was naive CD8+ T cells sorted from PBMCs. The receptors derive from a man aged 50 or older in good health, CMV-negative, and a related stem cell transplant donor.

In nucleotides, the CDR3 is TGTGCCAGCAGCCTGTTCGGACTTGAGGGGGCTGAAGCTTTCTTT. Its translation is CASSLFGLEGAEAFF. J is TRBJ1-1 and V is TRBV7-8; D perhaps matches TRBD1 (6 bases). Trimming took 5 bases from V and 6 from J, leaving 19 bases between them. Germline V gene sequence: CDR1 SGHVS, CDR2 FQNEAQ. This CDR3 contains 15 residues.

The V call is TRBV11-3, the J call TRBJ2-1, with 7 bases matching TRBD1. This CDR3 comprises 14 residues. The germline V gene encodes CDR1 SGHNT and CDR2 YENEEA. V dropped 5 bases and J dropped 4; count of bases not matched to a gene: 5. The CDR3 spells CASSPRDSYNEQFF. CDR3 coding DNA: TGTGCCAGCAGCCCCCGGGACAGTTACAATGAGCAGTTCTTC.

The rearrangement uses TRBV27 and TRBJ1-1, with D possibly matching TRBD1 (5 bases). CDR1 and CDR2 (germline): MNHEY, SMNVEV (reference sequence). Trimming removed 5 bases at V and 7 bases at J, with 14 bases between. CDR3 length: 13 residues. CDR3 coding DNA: TGTGCCAGCAGTGGTTCCACAGGTAGTGAAGCTTTCTTT. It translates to CASSGSTGSEAFF.

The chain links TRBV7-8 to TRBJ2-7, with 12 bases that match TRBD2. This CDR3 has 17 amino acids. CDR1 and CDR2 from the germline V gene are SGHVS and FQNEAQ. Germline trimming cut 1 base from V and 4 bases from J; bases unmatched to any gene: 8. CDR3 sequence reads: CASSLVVTSGSGYEQYF. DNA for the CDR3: TGTGCCAGCAGCTTAGTGGTGACTAGCGGGAGTGGTTACGAGCAGTACTTC.

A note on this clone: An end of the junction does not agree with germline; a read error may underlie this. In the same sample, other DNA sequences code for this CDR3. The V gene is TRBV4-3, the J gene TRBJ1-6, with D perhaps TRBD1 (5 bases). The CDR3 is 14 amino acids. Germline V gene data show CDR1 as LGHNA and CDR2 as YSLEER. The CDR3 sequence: CASSQETDNSPLHF. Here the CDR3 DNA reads TGCGCCAGCAGCCAAGAGACAGATAATTCCCCCCTCCACTTT.

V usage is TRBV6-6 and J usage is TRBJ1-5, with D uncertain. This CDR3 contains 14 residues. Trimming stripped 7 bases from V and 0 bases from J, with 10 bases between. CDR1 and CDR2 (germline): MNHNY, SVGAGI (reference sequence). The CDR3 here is CASTPDNSNQPQHF. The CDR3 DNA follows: TGTGCCAGCACCCCCGACAATAGCAATCAGCCCCAGCATTTT.

The CDR3 sequence: CASTEGNWDEKLFF. The CDR3 bases are TGTGCCAGCACCGAGGGAAATTGGGATGAAAAACTGTTTTTT. V usage is TRBV6-6 and J usage is TRBJ1-4; D not certain. This CDR3 has 14 residues. The V gene's germline CDR1 is MNHNY and CDR2 SVGAGI (reference sequence). V was pared by 7 bases and J by 6 bases, with 15 bases between.